This entry is about one TCR beta chain. Authors' analysis steps: Reference gene primers were amplified, and this amplification served to estimate nucleated cell counts. Assay used: immunoSEQ multiplex PCR; TCRdb lists only in-frame clones, some missing. V and J calls and clone size are as listed in that table; D and trimming were resolved from the DNA. The sample yields about 120,000 clones, 60% to 85% seen once. This record comes from a study of blood T cell repertoires in COVID-19. Looking at the study overall: Material from acute and convalescent COVID-19 was sourced from the United States, Italy and Spain. The cDNA or gDNA used as material had been derived from T cells, B-cell-depleted T cells, or PBMCs.

This CDR3 is 15 amino acids long. The germline V gene has CDR1 LGHNA and CDR2 YSLEER. Trimming removed 3 bases at V and 7 bases at J, with 13 bases between. Input material: peripheral blood. This TCR derives from a man aged 70-80 years with acute or convalescent COVID-19. The V call is TRBV4-3, the J call TRBJ1-6; the D gene is possibly TRBD1 (5 bases). The CDR3 spells CASSHRGGRNSPLHF. For the CDR3, the DNA is TGCGCCAGCAGCCACCGCGGGGGAAGGAATTCACCCCTCCACTTT.